The clone carrying this T cell receptor (beta chain) appeared once. These data come from a study of blood T cell repertoires in COVID-19. CDR3 length equals 17 residues. Unmatched junction bases numbered 13, after V lost 5 bases and J lost 2 bases. Germline V gene sequence: CDR1 SGHTA, CDR2 FQGNSA. Clones were read by immunoSEQ multiplex PCR, and TCRdb kept only the in-frame ones, dropping some. The sample has tens of thousands of clones, over 70% seen once. The sequenced material came from peripheral blood. The receptor was derived from a human donor with active or convalescent COVID-19. The donor label of this sample is uncertain. J is TRBJ2-3 and V is TRBV7-2; 7 nucleotides line up with TRBD2. CDR3 protein: CASSPLLRSGATDTQYF. CDR3 DNA sequence: TGTGCCAGCAGCCCTCTACTAAGGAGCGGGGCCACAGATACGCAGTATTTT.